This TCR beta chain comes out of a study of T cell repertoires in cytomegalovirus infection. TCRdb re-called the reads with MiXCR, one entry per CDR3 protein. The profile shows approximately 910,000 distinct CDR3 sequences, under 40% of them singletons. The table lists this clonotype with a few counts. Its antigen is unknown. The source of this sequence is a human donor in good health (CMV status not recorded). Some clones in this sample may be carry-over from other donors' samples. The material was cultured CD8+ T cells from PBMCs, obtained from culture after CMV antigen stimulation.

The chain's CDR3 is CASSFGAGEHGELFF. The CDR3 region has the DNA TGTGCCAGCAGTTTCGGAGCGGGGGAACACGGGGAGCTGTTTTTT. This chain connects TRBV28 to TRBJ2-2, with 8 positions matching TRBD2. Germline lookup yields CDR1 MDHEN and CDR2 SYDVKM. V was clipped by 3 bases and J by 7 bases; unmatched bases: 7. This CDR3 spans 15 amino acids.